One and the same sample provided the 5 T cell receptor beta chains below, sequenced in a study of shared clonotypes between healthy human individuals. Sequencing used immunoSEQ multiplex PCR; TCRdb keeps in-frame clones, though not all of them. Of approximately 2.5 million clones listed, about 92% are singletons. The sequencing sample was made of naive CD4+ T cells sorted from blood. The subset is: CD45RA+ positively selected. Source of these receptors: a man between 18 and 29 years old in good health.

The CDR3 DNA sequence: TGTGCCAGCAGCTTAGCGGGAGGGTTAGGTGAAAAACTGTTTTTT. As protein: CASSLAGGLGEKLFF. The V gene is TRBV7-2, the J gene TRBJ1-4; D is ambiguous. The V end was cut by 0 bases, the J end by 7 bases, with 12 bases between. The germline V gene encodes CDR1 SGHTA and CDR2 FQGNSA. The CDR3 spans 15 residues.

CDR3 coding DNA: TGTGCCAGTAGTATAGGGGGACCCCCGTTGAAACGTGAGCAGTACTTC. This gives the protein CASSIGGPPLKREQYF. V and J are TRBV19 and TRBJ2-7; D assignment may be TRBD1 or TRBD2 (5 bases each). Germline CDR1 LNHDA, CDR2 SQIVND (reference sequence). This CDR3 is built from 16 residues. V was shortened by 1 base and J by 7 bases, with 20 bases between the two germline ends.

V gene TRBV19 combines with J gene TRBJ2-1, with TRBD2 as a possible D gene (6 bases). Trimming left V 6 bases short and J 6 bases short, with 24 bases between. The CDR3 has 17 residues. CDR1 and CDR2 from the germline V gene are LNHDA and SQIVND (reference sequence). CDR3 in amino acids: CASSEERGGVTANEQFF. The CDR3 DNA is TGTGCCAGTAGCGAAGAAAGGGGCGGGGTTACAGCCAATGAGCAGTTCTTC.

The rearrangement links TRBV6-5 to TRBJ1-3; D ambiguous. Per germline, CDR1 MNHEY and CDR2 SVGAGI. This CDR3 is 15 amino acids long. Deletions cut 6 bases from V and 0 bases from J, with 12 bases between. CDR3 protein: CASSRAESSGNTIYF. CDR3 coding DNA: TGTGCCAGCAGCCGCGCTGAGAGCTCTGGAAACACCATATATTTT.

The V call is TRBV27, the J call TRBJ1-1; D remains ambiguous. The CDR3 has 14 residues. The germline V and J ends were trimmed by 2 bases and 4 bases, with 11 bases remaining between them. Per the germline V gene, CDR1 is MNHEY and CDR2 is SMNVEV (reference sequence). CDR3 nucleotides: TGTGCCAGCAGTTTAGAGGCTAAGGCCACTGAAGCTTTCTTT. It specifies CASSLEAKATEAFF.